This section outlines one T cell receptor beta chain sequence together with its context. There is no known antigen for this receptor. Within one base of it there is no much larger clone, and no base qualities were kept. Library method: the immunoSEQ multiplex PCR assay. A mixture of 60 forward primers for TCR Vbeta segments and 13 reverse primers for TCR Jbeta segments was used in the multiplex PCR. Amplification of the CDR3 region of rearranged TCR beta genes was performed with a multiplex PCR assay on genomic DNA. Amplified TCR beta libraries were sequenced as 87-base-pair reads on the Illumina HiSeq System. Turning to the authors' computational methods: Across the 670 or so repertoires, a later analysis counted 80 million or so unique TCR beta chains, roughly 11 million of which were shared by at least two donors. Raw reads were error-corrected and collapsed into unique sequences with a nearest-neighbor algorithm that merged closely related sequences to remove PCR and sequencing errors. V, D and J gene segments were assigned by aligning CDR3 sequences to IMGT reference sequences. For a sequence to be retained, a match of at least six nucleotides was required to both a V gene segment and a J gene segment. Rearrangements were called productive when the CDR3 lacked stop codons and stayed in frame with V and J; all others were non-productive. CDR3 was defined by IMGT convention, running from the second conserved V-encoded cysteine to the conserved J-encoded phenylalanine. In an earlier analysis of 500 to 650 of the donors, sequences lacking an unambiguous match to a single V gene segment were excluded. In an earlier analysis of a few hundred of the donors, V segments were called functional above 56.7% productive rearrangements and were called segregating when the between-donor standard deviation exceeded 5%. To diagnose cytomegalovirus status from the catalog of TCR beta chain sequences, a statistical classification framework was built. V and J gene assignment, in a later analysis, came from comparing TCR nucleotide sequences with IMGT/GENE-DB human TR gene sequences. A later analysis assigned CDR3 sequences and most-parsimonious VDJ recombination scenarios with the TCRdist pipeline. In a later analysis, each TCR beta chain was defined by its CDR3 amino acid sequence together with its V-gene family, and reads without a unique V-gene family were excluded. To address suspected cross-contamination and a sequencing artifact, a later analysis removed roughly 580 highly shared, low-generation-probability nucleotide sequences. In a later analysis, a clonal expansion index for each public chain was calculated from normalized within-repertoire ranks of inferred template counts. Generation probabilities in a later analysis came from a VDJ recombination model fitted to out-of-frame rearrangements, and those results were checked against IGoR. In a later analysis, hypergeometric tests were used to score TCR-TCR, TCR-HLA and TCR-CMV co-occurrence, with a repertoire-size bias correction applied to TCR pairs. False discovery rates were estimated in a later analysis by permuting HLA or CMV assignments 20 times. A later analysis grouped co-occurring TCRs with DBSCAN, adding TCRdist sequence similarity when clustering within HLA-allele-positive subsets. Repertoires with fewer than 30,000 or more than 120,000 public chains, plus five repertoires with anomalous nucleotide sharing, were excluded from co-occurrence clustering. TCRdb mirrors the immuneACCESS table, restricted to in-frame sequences. Some clones are absent from its copies; in checked studies, under half trace to an unresolved V gene, and the reason for the others is unknown. The DNA gave D and trimming, while V, J and clone size come from that table. Here the sample has roughly 73,000 clones; 60% to 85% occur a single time. The biggest ten clones account for 9.5% to 15% of the sample.

The cohort consisted of hundreds of healthy bone marrow donors. Cohort members were all nominally healthy when sampled, although unrecorded immune exposures were likely present. The donor was CMV seronegative and was included in the group of 352 seronegative cohort members. A peripheral blood sample was collected from each donor, and TCR beta sequencing was performed on peripheral blood mononuclear cells. Genomic DNA extraction from the blood cell samples was performed with the Qiagen DNeasy Blood Extraction Kit. From the cysteine through the phenylalanine, the CDR3 covers 13 amino acids. Only the CDR3 portion is preserved as DNA: 39 bases, with reading frame beginning at the first base. CDR1 and CDR2 are drawn from the germline V gene (reference sequence): MNHNY, SVGAGI. V sheds 10 bases and J sheds 5 bases, leaving 17 bases between their ends. The data belong to a study of cytomegalovirus exposure and HLA in healthy donors (dated by TCRdb to about 2017). As for the study more broadly: In an earlier analysis of approximately 500 of the donors, 250 to 350 Gb of sequence data and approximately 120 million unique TCR beta sequences from roughly 190 million T cells were reported. About 310 gigabases of sequencing data and around 87 million unique TCR sequences were included in an early release covering around 600 HLA-typed donors. Of the 350 to 400 genotyped donors, approximately 82% fell in the genetic ancestry cluster associated with self-reported Caucasian donors. The aim of the study was to test whether cataloging public T cell receptors could identify signatures of past pathogen exposure. Using immunosequencing, the study profiled T cell repertoires from about 620 subjects and related those repertoires to cytomegalovirus serostatus. A separate validation cohort of 100 to 150 different subjects was used in addition to the 666-subject first cohort. To predict cytomegalovirus infection status, the study brought together high-throughput TCR immunosequencing, statistical association of individual TCRs with disease status, and machine learning. In a later analysis, previously published TCR beta repertoires from 670 or so donors were re-analyzed and high-resolution HLA genotyping was added so that TCR occurrence patterns could be studied. Rather than drawing on any new phenotypic data, the later analysis identified candidate immune exposures from TCR beta sequences and the way those sequences occurred across donors. An earlier analysis of 587 of the donors used high-throughput TCR beta sequencing to judge whether each TCR beta V gene segment behaved as functional or pseudogenic. Donor age, sex, ethnicity and CMV serostatus were compiled alongside the repertoire data. Genome-wide SNP genotypes for about 55% of the roughly 670 donors were used in a later genetic analysis, which treated that subset as a discovery cohort. All discovery cohort repertoires had been generated using a single sequencing platform. Both class I and class II loci were covered by HLA typing, at four-digit resolution. The number of donors typed differed by locus, with about 629-640 for A, B, C, DRB1 and DQB1, 522 for DQA1, some 570 for DPA1, and around 430 for DPB1. A handful of DR-DQ haplotypes were handled as single units for association and clustering because linkage in the cohort was strong. Among 398 genotyped donors of the cohort, an average of about 240,000 unique TCR beta nucleotide sequences was sequenced per donor, of which roughly 18% were non-productive.

General findings and caveats noted by the study authors: Assigning TCR associations to individual alleles was difficult when HLA alleles, especially DR and DQ, strongly co-occurred. In a later analysis, over 15,000 TCR beta sequences were associated with specific HLA alleles at a false discovery rate of 0.05. A group of highly shared sequence variants was considered likely to be a technical artifact of the sequencing pipeline. CMV serostatus was the only immune exposure information available for the cohort. The authors suggested that the approach could potentially be generalized to other disease states and immunological phenotypes. In an earlier analysis of under 600 of the donors, most TCR beta V segments were observed in productive rearrangements about 90% or about 30% of the time, broadly matching IMGT annotations. Linkage disequilibrium might explain the correlated functional status among segregating V segments, but an unknown experimental factor could not be ruled out. In this cohort, only TCR beta chains were sequenced, and detectable features were limited by the absence of alpha or paired-chain data. Some IMGT-functional V segments, including TRBV6-2 and TRBV6-3, could not be distinguished by the 87-base-pair reads and were therefore excluded. About 17 rarely observed V segments, including chromosome 9 orphons, were excluded from the earlier analysis of a few hundred of the donors because counts were too low. The classifier was reported to diagnose cytomegalovirus status with high specificity and sensitivity in both the original cohort and the validation cohort. In the study, about 150 TCR beta chains were listed as associated with cytomegalovirus. According to a later analysis, parvovirus B19, influenza, CMV and Epstein-Barr virus appeared linked to several top co-occurrence clusters. In a later analysis, TCR association rates were found to vary across HLA loci, with the most associated TCRs seen for DRB1 alleles and the fewest for HLA-C alleles. A further reported finding was that TCR beta sequences accurately predicted the HLA-A and HLA-B alleles for most subjects in the first cohort. Compared with equally common non-associated chains, HLA-associated TCR beta chains in a later analysis were more clonally expanded and had lower generation probabilities. A later genetic analysis reported fewer N-insertions in productive TCRs among donors in an Asian-associated ancestry cluster than the approximately 700-donor mean. While some public TCRs were present in many individuals, most TCR sequences turned up only very rarely across donors. A few of the identified cytomegalovirus-associated TCR beta chains were confirmed in vitro to be specific for cytomegalovirus antigens. V-gene and J-gene trimming of TCR beta chains was associated with a missense DCLRE1C variant in a later genetic analysis, and the association was replicated in an independent cohort. Most CMV-associated TCR beta chains appeared to be HLA-restricted in a later analysis, and the HLA associations seemed to be driven largely by CMV exposure. Because HLA typing was unavailable for some donors at each locus, only the typed subset was used in association tests. The presence/absence analyses assumed that sequencing depth was roughly uniform across donors, and that assumption may not be true.

The chain links TRBV6-6 with TRBJ1-2; possibly the D gene is TRBD1, per 5 matching bases. This receptor was identified in an older man in good health and CMV-seronegative. Specimen: PBMCs. The encoded CDR3 is CATNGPDSYGYTF. The DNA reads TGTGCCACTAACGGCCCTGACAGTTATGGCTACACCTTC.